The 32 T cell receptor beta chains presented below share a single source sample, sequenced in a study of blood T cells in healthy people across ages. Then a second PCR, running about 6 to 11 cycles, was carried out with a sample-barcoded 5' primer and a J-beta primer mix. TCRdb recomputed calls from the 5' RACE reads with MiXCR, one row per CDR3 protein. The sample holds more than 650,000 distinct CDR3 sequences, 22% seen once. The source material was blood. These TCRs come from a man in his sixties or seventies in good health.

As regards this clonotype: A read error may produce the germline difference seen at one junction end. The chain employs TRBV11-2 and TRBJ2-3, with a weak D call TRBD1 (5 bases). The CDR3 runs 16 residues. Germline assignment: CDR1 SGHAT and CDR2 FQNNGV. The CDR3 sequence is CASSTLGPTIPNTRYF. The CDR3 region has the DNA TGTGCCAGCAGCACCCTGGGGCCTACTATTCCGAATACGCGGTATTTT.

This clonotype has more than one count but fewer than ten. This sequence joins TRBV7-2 and TRBJ2-1; possibly TRBD1 for D (5 bases). V lost 1 base and J lost 8, with 6 bases in between. The CDR3 consists of 12 residues. CDR1 is SGHTA, CDR2 FQGNSA, per germline. CDR3 DNA sequence: TGTGCCAGCAGCTTAGAGGGGCATGAGCAGTTCTTC. It codes for CASSLEGHEQFF.

This clonotype was detected a few times. The CDR3 DNA reads as TGTGCCAGCAGCCTAACCGACATCTATGGCTACACCTTC. Its translation is CASSLTDIYGYTF. The gene calls are TRBV14 and TRBJ1-2; no clear D gene. This CDR3 has 13 amino acids. V lost 4 bases, J lost 4 bases, and 10 bases lay in between. Germline values: CDR1 SGHDN, CDR2 FVKESK.

The chain combines TRBV14 with TRBJ2-5; no definite D call. The end of the DNA is better explained by TRBJ2-7, so the J call may be wrong. The CDR3 totals 14 residues. The V gene's germline CDR1 is SGHDN and CDR2 FVKESK. In nucleotides, the CDR3 is TGTGCCAGCAGCCAAGAAGGATCGCGATCCGAGCAGTACTTC. Translation: CASSQEGSRSEQYF.

This clonotype was seen a handful of times. This chain links TRBV5-6 with TRBJ1-2; 7 nucleotides align to TRBD1. Losses at the gene ends were 0 bases for V and 1 base for J; bases not matched to a gene: 6. Germline CDR1 SGHDT, CDR2 YYEEEE. CDR3 length: 16 amino acids. The CDR3 loop is CASSLEGDSYNYGYTF. The CDR3, as DNA: TGTGCCAGCAGCTTGGAAGGGGACAGCTATAACTATGGCTACACCTTC.

This chain links TRBV12-3 or TRBV12-4 with TRBJ2-7; D unclear. The V gene lost 2 bases and the J gene lost 2 bases, with 7 bases spanning the gap. The CDR3 totals 13 residues. Here the CDR3 reads CASSLQEPYEQYF. The CDR3, as DNA: TGTGCCAGCAGTTTACAGGAGCCCTACGAGCAGTACTTC.

The V call is TRBV6-5, the J call TRBJ1-4; the D gene is possibly TRBD1 (5 bases). Germline CDR1 is MNHEY and CDR2 is SVGAGI. V was shortened by 6 bases and J by 6 bases, with 11 bases between the two germline ends. There are 13 residues in the CDR3. As DNA, the CDR3 is TGTGCCAGCAGAACTCCGGGGGATGAAAAACTGTTTTTT. It translates to CASRTPGDEKLFF.

A remark on this clonotype: The junction departs from the called germline gene at one end, perhaps through a read error. As DNA, the CDR3 is TGTACCAGCAGCCTTACGCCGGGACAAGACACTGAAGCTTTCTTT. This sequence encodes CTSSLTPGQDTEAFF. The rearrangement links TRBV4-2 to TRBJ1-1; possibly TRBD1 for D (6 bases). From germline, CDR1 is LGHNA and CDR2 YNFKEQ. The CDR3 is made up of 15 amino acids.

About this clonotype itself: No conserved phenylalanine or tryptophan ends this CDR3, so it is likely a read error. The chain links TRBV5-1 to TRBJ1-4; D remains unclear. The CDR3 spans 14 residues. V lost 3 bases and J 0 bases, leaving 6 bases between the germline ends. The germline CDR1 and CDR2 sequences are SGHRS and YFSETQ. The CDR3 is CASSSGSTNEKLFL. The CDR3 DNA is TGCGCCAGCAGCTCTGGGTCAACTAATGAAAAACTGTTTCTT.

J is TRBJ2-3 and V is TRBV13; D remains unclear. Germline lookup yields CDR1 PRHDT and CDR2 FYEKMQ (reference sequence). The length of the CDR3 is 15 residues. V was shortened by 6 bases and J by 0 bases, with 13 bases between the two germline ends. CDR3 nucleotide sequence: TGTGCCAGCAGTGCCGGGCAACTTAGCACAGATACGCAGTATTTT. It specifies CASSAGQLSTDTQYF. Filled out from reference TRBV13 and TRBJ2-3, the complete variable domain reads AAGVIQSPRHLIKEKRETATLKCYPIPRHDTVYWYQQGPGQDPQFLISFYEKMQSDKGSIPDRFSAQQFSDYHSELNMSSLELGDSALYFCASSAGQLSTDTQYFGPGTRLTVL.

In this sample, this clonotype turned up a few times. The chain links TRBV3-1 to TRBJ2-3, with D possibly matching TRBD2 (5 bases). CDR3 length: 14 residues. In germline, CDR1 is LGHDT, CDR2 YNNKEL (reference sequence). The V and J ends lost 1 base and 7 bases respectively, with 12 bases between them. The CDR3 nucleotides read TGTGCCAGCAGCCAAGGAGTGTCCGGGAATACGCAGTATTTT. As protein: CASSQGVSGNTQYF.

The sample holds a few counts of this clonotype. J is TRBJ1-3 and V is TRBV29-1, with unresolved D. Trimming took off 3 bases at V and 2 bases at J, with 11 bases between the two ends. The germline V gene has CDR1 SQVTM and CDR2 ANQGSEA. The CDR3 spans 14 residues. The CDR3 protein is CSVERNDPGNTIYF. The CDR3 bases are TGCAGCGTTGAGCGTAATGACCCTGGAAACACCATATATTTT.

This clonotype has at least ten counts. The V call is TRBV5-1, the J call TRBJ2-1; TRBD2 matches at 12 bases. Germline V gives CDR1 SGHRS, CDR2 YFSETQ. This CDR3 comprises 15 residues. The J segment lost 5 bases and the V segment lost 3 bases, leaving 3 bases of the junction unmatched. The CDR3 region is CASSSTSGGNNEQFF. The CDR3 region has the DNA TGCGCCAGCAGCTCAACTAGCGGGGGGAACAATGAGCAGTTCTTC.

The V gene is TRBV4-3, the J gene TRBJ1-1; no definite D call. The length of the CDR3 is 13 residues. CDR1 LGHNA and CDR2 YSLEER come from the germline V gene. Deletions cut 4 bases from V and 6 bases from J, with 12 bases between. The CDR3 DNA follows: TGCGCCAGCAGCCGGGCGCCGGGCGCTGAAGCTTTCTTT. It specifies CASSRAPGAEAFF.

This clonotype has a count of ten or more. This chain uses TRBV5-1 with TRBJ1-1; D remains unclear. The CDR3 is 13 amino acids. The ends were cut back, 5 bases at V and 3 bases at J, with 11 bases in the middle. CDR1 is SGHRS and CDR2 is YFSETQ in the germline V gene. CDR3 region: CASSVLEDTEAFF. CDR3 nucleotide sequence: TGCGCCAGCAGTGTCCTGGAGGACACTGAAGCTTTCTTT.

The chain has TRBV5-1 and TRBJ1-4; tentative D call: TRBD1 (6 bases). The CDR3 is made up of 16 amino acids. Germline CDR1 and CDR2: SGHRS and YFSETQ. V was cut by 0 bases and J by 5 bases, with 14 bases left in between. The DNA of the CDR3 is TGCGCCAGCAGCTTGGGGACTGGACAGAAGAATGAAAAACTGTTTTTT. As protein: CASSLGTGQKNEKLFF.

This clonotype occurred a few times. The chain employs TRBV14 and TRBJ2-3, with 8 bases lining up with TRBD2. V dropped 0 bases and J dropped 6; count of bases not matched to a gene: 14. The CDR3 is 18 residues long. In germline, CDR1 is SGHDN, CDR2 FVKESK. CDR3 sequence (DNA): TGTGCCAGCAGCCAAGATGATCTCGGGGGGGGCATCCGGGATACGCAGTATTTT. As protein: CASSQDDLGGGIRDTQYF.

V usage is TRBV20-1 and J usage is TRBJ1-1; D call uncertain. V lost 0 bases and J 0 bases, leaving 8 bases between the germline ends. Germline assignment: CDR1 DFQATT and CDR2 SNEGSKA (reference sequence). This CDR3 is 14 amino acids long. CDR3 in amino acids: CSARDQDLNTEAFF. CDR3 bases: TGCAGTGCTAGAGATCAGGACTTGAACACTGAAGCTTTCTTT.

The chain combines TRBV28 with TRBJ1-2; the D is unclear. Germline CDR1 and CDR2: MDHEN and SYDVKM. Trimming stripped 4 bases from V and 4 bases from J, with 16 bases between. The CDR3 runs to 15 residues. The CDR3 spells CASSSTPTVVYGYTF. CDR3 nucleotides: TGTGCCAGCAGTTCAACCCCAACAGTGGTCTATGGCTACACCTTC.

This clonotype appeared a few times. This chain uses TRBV6-5 with TRBJ2-1; D is uncertain. Looked up from germline, CDR1 is MNHEY and CDR2 is SVGAGI. V was clipped by 6 bases and J by 6 bases, with 9 bases between them. CDR3 length equals 12 residues. The DNA of the CDR3 is TGTGCCAGCAGCAACCCCAGCAATGAGCAGTTCTTC. This encodes CASSNPSNEQFF.

This clonotype showed up just a few times. V is TRBV12-3 or TRBV12-4 and J is TRBJ2-5; the D gene is possibly TRBD2 (5 bases). The J call is doubtful: the DNA matches TRBJ2-7 better. CDR3 length: 15 amino acids. The DNA for the CDR3 is TGTGCCAGCAGTTCCCTCGGACTTGGGGACTACGAGCAGTACTTC. Amino acid sequence: CASSSLGLGDYEQYF.

This clonotype was seen ten or more times. CDR3 loop: CASSLTGAGIEAFF. CDR3 nucleotides: TGTGCCAGCAGCTTAACAGGGGCAGGGATTGAAGCTTTCTTT. The chain has TRBV7-8 and TRBJ1-1; TRBD1 aligns across 7 bases. The CDR3 has 14 amino acids. V was pared by 2 bases and J by 7 bases, with 7 bases of the junction left unmatched. The V gene's germline CDR1 is SGHVS and CDR2 FQNEAQ.

The chain employs TRBV11-2 and TRBJ2-7, with D tentatively TRBD1 (5 bases). Trimming shortened V by 1 base and J by 1 base, and 11 bases separated the two germline ends. There are 15 residues in the CDR3. Per germline, CDR1 SGHAT and CDR2 FQNNGV. CDR3 sequence: CASSLGPDSSYEQYF. CDR3 bases: TGTGCCAGCAGCTTAGGTCCTGACAGTTCCTACGAGCAGTACTTC.

This clonotype was seen at least ten times. The V call is TRBV12-3 or TRBV12-4, the J call TRBJ1-2; D remains unclear. V lost 5 bases to trimming and J lost 2 bases, with 9 bases between them. The CDR3 contains 13 residues. In nucleotides, the CDR3 is TGTGCCAGCAGTCCGATGGAAAACTATGGCTACACCTTC. Its protein is CASSPMENYGYTF.

A word on this clonotype: A much larger clone sits a single nucleotide away, making a read error possible. As DNA, the CDR3 is TGTGCCAGCAGTCAGGGGAGCGATGAGCGGTTCTTC. Its translation: CASSQGSDERFF. This chain connects TRBV28 to TRBJ2-1; D is perhaps TRBD1 (6 bases). The CDR3 has 12 amino acids. Germline V lookup: CDR1 MDHEN, CDR2 SYDVKM.

This clonotype occurred a few times. V usage is TRBV7-2 and J usage is TRBJ2-1; 7 bases are a match to TRBD2. Germline V gene data show CDR1 as SGHTA and CDR2 as FQGNSA. V trimming: 5 bases; J trimming: 0 bases; junction bases outside the gene matches: 4. The CDR3 runs 15 residues. CDR3: CASSRGTISYNEQFF. The CDR3 bases are TGTGCCAGCAGCCGGGGGACTATCTCCTACAATGAGCAGTTCTTC.

The CDR3 DNA is TGTGCCAGCAGCCCGGGGGGTTACCGGGGGGGGTACACTGAAGCTTTCTTT. Amino acids: CASSPGGYRGGYTEAFF. The chain combines TRBV6-6 with TRBJ1-1; D is perhaps TRBD1 (5 bases). This CDR3 is 17 amino acids long. Germline lookup yields CDR1 MNHNY and CDR2 SVGAGI (reference sequence). V gave up 6 bases and J gave up 3 bases, with 23 bases separating them.

This clonotype was picked up a small number of times. The chain links TRBV29-1 to TRBJ1-1, with D unclear. Per the germline V gene, CDR1 is SQVTM and CDR2 is ANQGSEA. The V end lost 2 bases, the J end lost 5 bases, and 6 bases lay between the germline ends. CDR3 size: 11 residues. This CDR3 reads CSVEFYTEAFF. DNA of the CDR3: TGCAGCGTTGAATTCTATACTGAAGCTTTCTTT.

The chain carries TRBV7-9 and TRBJ2-1; D could derive from TRBD1 or TRBD2 (5 bases each). The CDR3 spans 12 residues. Germline CDR1 is SEHNR and CDR2 is FQNEAQ (reference sequence). V was clipped by 1 base and J by 12 bases, with 10 bases between them. CDR3 amino acids: CASSLGEGRQFF. The CDR3 DNA reads as TGTGCCAGCAGCTTAGGAGAGGGACGGCAGTTCTTC.

The table lists this clonotype with a few counts. The chain uses TRBV4-1 and TRBJ2-2; TRBD2 agrees at 9 bases. The CDR3 is made up of 14 amino acids. The trim removed 6 bases at V and 1 base at J, leaving 0 bases unmatched. The germline CDR1 and CDR2 sequences are MGHRA and YSYEKL. CDR3 in DNA: TGCGCCAGCAGACTAGCGGGGAACACCGGGGAGCTGTTTTTT. It is translated as CASRLAGNTGELFF.

CDR3 in DNA: TGCAGTGCTAGAGTTCCAGCGGGAGAGACCCAGTACTTC. It specifies CSARVPAGETQYF. V and J are TRBV20-1 and TRBJ2-5, with a tentative D call TRBD2 (6 bases). The germline V gene has CDR1 DFQATT and CDR2 SNEGSKA (reference sequence). V shed 1 base and J shed 4 bases, with 10 bases lying between them. The CDR3 covers 13 residues.

This clonotype was observed a handful of times. A read error is possible here, since a much larger clone lies one base away. The chain recombines TRBV29-1 with TRBJ1-2, with D possibly matching TRBD1 (5 bases). The CDR3 runs to 16 residues. Per germline, CDR1 SQVTM and CDR2 ANQGSEA. Deletions cut 1 base from V and 2 bases from J, with 17 bases between. CDR3 sequence (DNA): TGCAGCGTTGAAGGCGAGACCGGGGGGTTAAACTATGGCTACACCTTC. Protein product: CSVEGETGGLNYGYTF.